The present T cell receptor (beta chain) was sequenced within a study of CXCR3-negative and CXCR3-positive naive CD8 T cells. Study results and caveats: Whereas both naive subsets had comparably high diversity, memory CD8+ cells had much lower diversity. Against CXCR3-negative naive cells, CXCR3-positive naive cells showed more hydrophobic TRB CDR3s.

About this clonotype itself: Antigen: not known.

Preparation of TRB cDNA libraries relied on 5' RACE carrying UMI labels. TCRdb re-called the 5' RACE reads; one entry per CDR3 protein, DNA not given. Found here are about 46,000 distinct CDR3 sequences; the top ten clones hold 2.5%. CDR3 size: 13 residues. The germline CDR1 and CDR2 sequences are MDHEN and SYDVKM. V gene TRBV28 combines with J gene TRBJ1-2; without DNA, the TCRdb call of TRBD1 cannot be checked. The sequenced sample consisted of naive CXCR3- CD8+ T cells from blood. Subset specified: CD45RO-CCR7+CD27+CD95- naive CD8+ T cells lacking CXCR3 (TNR3-). The sequence came from a human donor in good health. Some clones in this sample may be carry-over from other donors' samples. The CDR3 spells CASSFPLIYGYTF.